The present T cell receptor beta chain was sequenced within a study of blood T cell repertoires in COVID-19 (dated by TCRdb to 2019 to 2021). Study-level background: Samples from collaborators originated in the United States, Italy and Spain and spanned both the acute and convalescent phases of COVID-19. The material from the prospective study consisted of cDNA or gDNA derived from T cells, B-cell-depleted T cells, or PBMCs. The dataset comprised deeply sampled blood TCRbeta repertoires from subjects exposed to, actively infected with, or recovered from COVID-19. The repertoires were released in a freely available public database intended as a resource for research on the immune response to SARS-CoV-2. Samples came from the ongoing ImmuneRACE study (first 160 participants) plus 1,254 subjects from 6 global collaborators. The sample metadata nearly always contained a de-identified subject ID, COVID-19 status, age in years and sex. Where available, HLA class I and class II types were taken from metadata supplied by the sample provider and were not determined by assay-based typing.

On this clone itself: The clone's antigen remains unknown. No base quality values were provided; no much bigger clone lies one nucleotide off.

Each collaborating institution followed its own protocols to collect whole blood in K2EDTA tubes. For TCRbeta analysis, collaborators shipped samples in one of three forms: frozen whole blood, isolated PBMCs, or DNA extracted from either of those sample types. The immunoSEQ Assay, a bias-controlled multiplex PCR, was used to amplify TCRbeta CDR3 regions from genomic DNA. As for how the authors treated the data: Within the assay, amplification of reference gene primers was used to estimate how many nucleated cells each sample contained. Sequence reads were collapsed and filtered to measure the absolute abundance of every unique TCRbeta CDR3 rearrangement. For each sample, productive Simpson clonality was calculated as the square root of Simpson's diversity index over productive rearrangements. TCRdb took over this immuneACCESS table, retaining in-frame rearrangements with V and J assigned. Such tables are incomplete; in checked studies, under half of the missing clones stem from an unresolved V gene, and the remainder is unexplained. V and J calls and clone size follow that table, whereas D and trimming were derived from the DNA. Within this sample are approximately 190,000 clones, with 80% to 85% of them counted one time only. About 20% of the sample is taken by the ten largest.

V is pruned by 0 bases and J by 7 bases, leaving 8 bases of the junction without a gene match. CDR1 and CDR2 are drawn from the germline V gene (reference sequence): MNHNY, SVGAGI. Taken from cysteine to phenylalanine, the CDR3 has 15 residues. Left in the record is the CDR3 DNA by itself, 45 bases read in frame from the first base. Study-wide conclusions, independent of this receptor: The amount of clinical and demographic metadata varied by source and participant and was provided uncurated.

The V and J genes are TRBV6-6 and TRBJ2-7; TRBD1 lines up with 8 middle nucleotides. The source material was peripheral blood. This sequence was found in a human donor in a cohort sampled during active COVID-19. The CDR3: CASSYSWTGFDEQYF. The nucleotides are TGTGCCAGCAGTTACTCGTGGACAGGGTTTGATGAGCAGTACTTC.